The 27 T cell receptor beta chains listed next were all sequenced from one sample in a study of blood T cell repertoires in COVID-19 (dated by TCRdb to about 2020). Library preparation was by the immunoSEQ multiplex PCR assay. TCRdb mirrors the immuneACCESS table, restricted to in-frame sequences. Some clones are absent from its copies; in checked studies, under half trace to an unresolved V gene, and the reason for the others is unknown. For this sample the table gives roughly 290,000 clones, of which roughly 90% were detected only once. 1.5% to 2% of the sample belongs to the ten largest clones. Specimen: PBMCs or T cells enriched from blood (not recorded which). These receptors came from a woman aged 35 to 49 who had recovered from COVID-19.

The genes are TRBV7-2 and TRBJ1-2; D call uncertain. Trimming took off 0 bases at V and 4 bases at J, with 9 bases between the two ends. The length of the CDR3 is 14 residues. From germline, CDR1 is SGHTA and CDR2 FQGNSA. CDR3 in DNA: TGTGCCAGCAGCTTAGCTCGGGAATCCTATGGCTACACCTTC. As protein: CASSLARESYGYTF.

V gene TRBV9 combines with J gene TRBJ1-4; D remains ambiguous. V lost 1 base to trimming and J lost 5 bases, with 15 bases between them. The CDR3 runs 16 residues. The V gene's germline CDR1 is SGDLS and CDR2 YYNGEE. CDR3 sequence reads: CASSVNSRGSNEKLFF. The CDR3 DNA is TGTGCCAGCAGCGTAAATTCCCGAGGGTCGAATGAAAAACTGTTTTTT.

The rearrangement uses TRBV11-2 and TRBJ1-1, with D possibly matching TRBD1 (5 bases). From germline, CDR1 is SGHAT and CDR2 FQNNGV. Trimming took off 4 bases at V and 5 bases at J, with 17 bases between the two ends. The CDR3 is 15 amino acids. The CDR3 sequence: CASSSPSGAGTEAFF. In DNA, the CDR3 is TGTGCCAGCAGCTCACCCAGTGGGGCGGGAACTGAAGCTTTCTTT.

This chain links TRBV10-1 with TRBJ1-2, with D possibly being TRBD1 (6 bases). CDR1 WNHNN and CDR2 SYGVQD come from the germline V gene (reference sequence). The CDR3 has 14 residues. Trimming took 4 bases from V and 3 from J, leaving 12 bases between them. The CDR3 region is CASSGYRAHYGYTF. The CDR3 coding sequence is TGCGCCAGCAGTGGATACAGGGCCCACTATGGCTACACCTTC.

CDR3 nucleotides: TGTGCCAGCAGCTTGCCCTGGCGCTCAGCGGGAAGCTCCTACAATGAGCAGTTCTTC. Encoded protein: CASSLPWRSAGSSYNEQFF. The chain carries TRBV5-6 and TRBJ2-1; TRBD2 aligns across 7 bases. Germline V gives CDR1 SGHDT, CDR2 YYEEEE. CDR3 length equals 19 residues. Trimming cost V 1 base and J 0 bases; bases outside gene matches: 13. The whole variable domain, remainder taken from reference TRBV5-6 and TRBJ2-1, is DAGVTQSPTHLIKTRGQQVTLRCSPKSGHDTVSWYQQALGQGPQFIFQYYEEEERQRGNFPDRFSGHQFPNYSSELNVNALLLGDSALYLCASSLPWRSAGSSYNEQFFGPGTRLTVL.

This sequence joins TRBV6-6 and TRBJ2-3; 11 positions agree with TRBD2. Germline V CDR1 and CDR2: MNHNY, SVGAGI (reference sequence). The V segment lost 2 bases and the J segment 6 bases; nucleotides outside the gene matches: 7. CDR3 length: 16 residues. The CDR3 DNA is TGTGCCAGCAGTTACATCGTAGTAGCGGGGGGGGATACGCAGTATTTT. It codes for CASSYIVVAGGDTQYF.

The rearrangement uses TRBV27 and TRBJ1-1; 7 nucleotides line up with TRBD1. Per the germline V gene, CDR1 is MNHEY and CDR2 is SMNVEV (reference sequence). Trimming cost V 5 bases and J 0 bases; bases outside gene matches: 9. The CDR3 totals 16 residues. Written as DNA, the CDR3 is TGTGCCAGCAGTACCCGACAGGGTGCGGTGAACACTGAAGCTTTCTTT. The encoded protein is CASSTRQGAVNTEAFF.

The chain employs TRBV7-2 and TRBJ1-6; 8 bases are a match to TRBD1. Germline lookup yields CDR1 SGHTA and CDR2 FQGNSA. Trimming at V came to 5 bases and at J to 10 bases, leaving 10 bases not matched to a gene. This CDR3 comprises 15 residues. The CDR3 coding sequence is TGTGCCAGCAGCGCCCGACAGGGGCAGGGGTCACCCCTCCACTTT. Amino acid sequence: CASSARQGQGSPLHF.

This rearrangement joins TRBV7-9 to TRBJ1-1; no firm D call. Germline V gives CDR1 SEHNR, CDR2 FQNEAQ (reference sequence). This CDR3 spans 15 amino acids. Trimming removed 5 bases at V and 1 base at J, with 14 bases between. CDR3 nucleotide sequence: TGTGCCAGCAGCCGAGGGTGGGAAACGAACACTGAAGCTTTCTTT. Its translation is CASSRGWETNTEAFF.

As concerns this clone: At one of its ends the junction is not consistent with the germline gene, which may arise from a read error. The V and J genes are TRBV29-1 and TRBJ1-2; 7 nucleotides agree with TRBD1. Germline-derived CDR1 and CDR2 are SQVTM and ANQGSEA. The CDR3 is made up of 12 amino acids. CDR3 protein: CSVEDRVDGYTF. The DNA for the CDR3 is TGCAGCGTCGAAGACAGGGTCGATGGCTACACCTTC.

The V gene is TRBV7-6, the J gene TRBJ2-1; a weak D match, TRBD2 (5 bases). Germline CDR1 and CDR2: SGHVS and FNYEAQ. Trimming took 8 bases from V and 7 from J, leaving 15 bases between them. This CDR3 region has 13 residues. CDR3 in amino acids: CASQRFPGNEQFF. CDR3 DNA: TGTGCCAGCCAACGATTCCCGGGAAATGAGCAGTTCTTC.

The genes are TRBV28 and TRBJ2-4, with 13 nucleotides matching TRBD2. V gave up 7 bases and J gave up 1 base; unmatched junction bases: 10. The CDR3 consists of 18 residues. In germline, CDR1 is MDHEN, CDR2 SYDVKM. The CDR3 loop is CASKTGTSGMGAKNIQYF. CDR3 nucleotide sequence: TGTGCCAGCAAAACCGGGACTAGCGGGATGGGTGCCAAAAACATTCAGTACTTC.

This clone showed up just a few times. In DNA form, the CDR3 reads TGCGCCAGCAGCCAAGGGGGGGACTCCGTCGCCCAGTACTTC. Its translation is CASSQGGDSVAQYF. The chain combines TRBV4-3 with TRBJ2-5; D perhaps matches TRBD2 (6 bases). This CDR3 has 14 amino acids. V was pared by 1 base and J by 9 bases, with 15 bases between. Germline values: CDR1 LGHNA, CDR2 YSLEER.

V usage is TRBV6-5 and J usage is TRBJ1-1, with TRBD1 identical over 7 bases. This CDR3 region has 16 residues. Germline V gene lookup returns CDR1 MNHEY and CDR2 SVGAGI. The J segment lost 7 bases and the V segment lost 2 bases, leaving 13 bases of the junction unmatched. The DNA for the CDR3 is TGTGCCAGCAGTTACGGGAGTAGGGGGCGGAGTGGTGAAGCTTTCTTT. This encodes CASSYGSRGRSGEAFF.

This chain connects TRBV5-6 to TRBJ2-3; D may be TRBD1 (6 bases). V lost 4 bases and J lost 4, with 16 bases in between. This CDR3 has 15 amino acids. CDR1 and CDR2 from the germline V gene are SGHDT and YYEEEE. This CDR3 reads CASSPDRGLADTQYF. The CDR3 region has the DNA TGTGCCAGCAGCCCGGACAGAGGGTTAGCAGATACGCAGTATTTT.

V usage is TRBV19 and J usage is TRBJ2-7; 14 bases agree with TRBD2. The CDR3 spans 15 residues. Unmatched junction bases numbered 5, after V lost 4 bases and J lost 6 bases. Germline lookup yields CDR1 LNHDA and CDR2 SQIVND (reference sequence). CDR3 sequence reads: CASSTRTSGRIEQYF. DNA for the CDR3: TGTGCCAGTAGTACACGGACTAGCGGGAGGATCGAGCAGTACTTC.

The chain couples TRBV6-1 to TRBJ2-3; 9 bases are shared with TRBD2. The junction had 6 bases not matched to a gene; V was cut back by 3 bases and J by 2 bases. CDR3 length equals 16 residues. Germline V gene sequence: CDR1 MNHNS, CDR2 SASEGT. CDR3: CASSDISGRITDTQYF. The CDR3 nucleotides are TGTGCCAGCAGTGACATTAGCGGGAGAATCACAGATACGCAGTATTTT.

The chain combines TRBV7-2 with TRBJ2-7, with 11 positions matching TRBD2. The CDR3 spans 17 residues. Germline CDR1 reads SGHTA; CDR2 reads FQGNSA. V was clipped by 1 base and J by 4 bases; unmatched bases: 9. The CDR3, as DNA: TGTGCCAGCAGCTTAGTCCCCCTAGCGGGGGGCTTATACGAGCAGTACTTC. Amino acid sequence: CASSLVPLAGGLYEQYF.

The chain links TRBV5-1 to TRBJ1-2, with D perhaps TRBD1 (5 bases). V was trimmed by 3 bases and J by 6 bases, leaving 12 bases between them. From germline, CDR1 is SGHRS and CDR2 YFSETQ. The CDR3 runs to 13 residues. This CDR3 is CASSSLSRDGYTF. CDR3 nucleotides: TGCGCCAGCAGCTCACTCTCCAGGGATGGCTACACCTTC.

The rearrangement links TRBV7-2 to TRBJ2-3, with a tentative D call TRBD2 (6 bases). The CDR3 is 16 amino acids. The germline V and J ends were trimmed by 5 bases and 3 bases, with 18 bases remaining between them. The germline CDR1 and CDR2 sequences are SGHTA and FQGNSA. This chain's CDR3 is CASSPTVGLSTDTQYF. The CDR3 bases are TGTGCCAGCAGCCCAACCGTGGGACTTTCAACAGATACGCAGTATTTT. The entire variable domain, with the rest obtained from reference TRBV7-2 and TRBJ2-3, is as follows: GAGVSQSPSNKVTEKGKDVELRCDPISGHTALYWYRQSLGQGLEFLIYFQGNSAPDKSGLPSDRFSAERTGGSVSTLTIQRTQQEDSAVYLCASSPTVGLSTDTQYFGPGTRLTVL.

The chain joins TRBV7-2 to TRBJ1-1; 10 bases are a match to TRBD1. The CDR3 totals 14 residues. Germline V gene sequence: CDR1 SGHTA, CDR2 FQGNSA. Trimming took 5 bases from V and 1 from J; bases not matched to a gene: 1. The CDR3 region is CASSGQGGNTEAFF. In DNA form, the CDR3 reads TGTGCCAGCAGCGGACAGGGGGGGAACACTGAAGCTTTCTTT. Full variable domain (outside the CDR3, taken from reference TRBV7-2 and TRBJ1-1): GAGVSQSPSNKVTEKGKDVELRCDPISGHTALYWYRQSLGQGLEFLIYFQGNSAPDKSGLPSDRFSAERTGGSVSTLTIQRTQQEDSAVYLCASSGQGGNTEAFFGQGTRLTVV.

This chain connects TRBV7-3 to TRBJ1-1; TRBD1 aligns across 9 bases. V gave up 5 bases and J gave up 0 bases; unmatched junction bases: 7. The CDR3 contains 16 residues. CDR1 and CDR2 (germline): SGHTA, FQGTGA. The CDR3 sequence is CASSIQGAPMNTEAFF. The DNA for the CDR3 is TGTGCCAGCAGCATACAGGGGGCGCCTATGAACACTGAAGCTTTCTTT.

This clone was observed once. The CDR3 nucleotides read TGTGCCAGCAGTGACCCCAGGGAGGGGACGGATGGCTACACCTTC. Encoded protein: CASSDPREGTDGYTF. The rearrangement uses TRBV6-1 and TRBJ1-2; a possible D gene is TRBD1 (5 bases). This CDR3 has 15 residues. V was shortened by 3 bases and J by 6 bases, with 17 bases between the two germline ends. CDR1 MNHNS and CDR2 SASEGT come from the germline V gene.

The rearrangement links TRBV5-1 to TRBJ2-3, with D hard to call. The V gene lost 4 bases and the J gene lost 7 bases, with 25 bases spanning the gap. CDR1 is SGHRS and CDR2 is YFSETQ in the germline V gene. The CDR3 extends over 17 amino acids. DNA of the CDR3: TGCGCCAGCAGCCCCATGATGTCGGCGCCGAGGAGCTATACGCAGTATTTT. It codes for CASSPMMSAPRSYTQYF.

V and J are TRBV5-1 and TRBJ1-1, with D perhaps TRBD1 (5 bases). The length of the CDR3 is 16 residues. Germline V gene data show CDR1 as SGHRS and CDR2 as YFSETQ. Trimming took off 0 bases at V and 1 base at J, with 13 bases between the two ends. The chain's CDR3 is CASSLGPGKTNTEAFF. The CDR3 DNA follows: TGCGCCAGCAGCTTGGGGCCAGGGAAAACGAACACTGAAGCTTTCTTT.

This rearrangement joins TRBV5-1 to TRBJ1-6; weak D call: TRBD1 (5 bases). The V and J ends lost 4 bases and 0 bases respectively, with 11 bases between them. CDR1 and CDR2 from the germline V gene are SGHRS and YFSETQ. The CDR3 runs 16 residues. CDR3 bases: TGCGCCAGCAGCACGGACACTTCCTCCTATAATTCACCCCTCCACTTT. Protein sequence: CASSTDTSSYNSPLHF.

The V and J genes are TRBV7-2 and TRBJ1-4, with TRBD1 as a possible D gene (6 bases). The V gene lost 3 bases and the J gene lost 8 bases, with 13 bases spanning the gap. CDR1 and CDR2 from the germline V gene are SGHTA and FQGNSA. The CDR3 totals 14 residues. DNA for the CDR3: TGTGCCAGCAGCTTCGGCAGGGGTTGGGAAAAACTGTTTTTT. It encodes CASSFGRGWEKLFF.